This TCR beta chain stems from a study of early stage breast cancer tumors. General study results and limits: Enriched TCRB sequences shared across patients were mostly commonly generated sequences. Tumors had approximately 2.7-fold higher T cell density than normal breast.

Germline V CDR1 and CDR2: MNHEY, SVGAGI. The V gene end was trimmed by 2 bases and the J gene end by 7 bases; junction bases not matched to a gene: 14. The CDR3 consists of 16 residues. Data came from immunoSEQ multiplex PCR; TCRdb stores just in-frame clones and leaves some out. The table shows about 72,000 clones, with approximately 79% occurring only once. In the case of this clone: Its antigen is unknown.

The specimen sequenced was blood. The chain recombines TRBV6-5 with TRBJ2-7; 7 nucleotides align to TRBD1. The origin of this receptor is a person in their sixties with breast cancer. The CDR3 region is CASSYPGPQGKREQYF. CDR3 DNA sequence: TGTGCCAGCAGTTACCCCGGGCCACAGGGGAAACGGGAGCAGTACTTC.